One sample yielded the 25 T cell receptor beta chains listed below, sequenced in a study of T cells in women clearing cervical HPV infection. TCRdb keeps only in-frame clones here, not all; method: immunoSEQ multiplex PCR. The sample's table shows tens of thousands of clones. Sequenced sample: blood buffy coat. These receptors came from a woman aged 18 to 69 with a cervical HPV16 infection that either progressed to CIN3+ or cleared (not recorded which).

Details on this clone: With the read ending 3 residues before the CDR3 end, the germline J gene is used to fill in that end. V usage is TRBV2 and J usage is TRBJ2-3; TRBD1 matches at 8 bases. This CDR3 region has 17 residues. Losses at the gene ends were 3 bases for V and 4 bases for J; bases not matched to a gene: 12. Per germline, CDR1 SNHLY and CDR2 FYNNEI. This CDR3 is CASSDSPTGAEPDTQYF. CDR3 DNA (partial): TGTGCCAGCAGTGACTCCCCGACAGGGGCAGAACCAGATACG.

On this clone itself: From the germline J gene comes the end of the CDR3, since the read stops 3 residues before it. The chain joins TRBV7-3 to TRBJ1-1; D unresolved. Between the trimmed V and J ends, which lost 5 bases and 3 bases, there was a span of 10 bases. Germline loops: CDR1 SGHTA, CDR2 FQGTGA. The CDR3 spans 13 residues. The CDR3 bases that were read are TGTGCCAGCAGCCTCGGTCCGGACACTGAA. Protein product: CASSLGPDTE. The full CDR3 protein reads CASSLGPDTEAFF.

About this clone: With the read ending 3 residues before the CDR3 end, the germline J gene is used to fill in that end. The gene calls are TRBV7-3 and TRBJ2-5, with D perhaps matching TRBD2 (6 bases). The CDR3 loop spans 15 amino acids. Germline V gene sequence: CDR1 SGHTA, CDR2 FQGTGA. Trimming stripped 0 bases from V and 2 bases from J, with 10 bases between. CDR3 sequence reads: CASSLTHGTQETQYF. The DNA read from the CDR3 is TGTGCCAGCAGCTTAACCCACGGGACTCAAGAGACC.

Comment on this clone: The read finishes 3 residues shy of the CDR3 end, and the germline J gene is used to complete it. V and J are TRBV5-3 and TRBJ1-3; D may be TRBD1 (5 bases). TRBV5-3 is classed as an ORF, of uncertain function. Trimming took 0 bases from V and 3 from J, leaving 25 bases between them. This CDR3 is 20 amino acids long. The CDR3 loop is CARSLDQGNRLELIGNTIYF. The sequenced part of the CDR3 DNA is TGTGCCAGAAGCTTGGATCAGGGTAACAGATTAGAGTTGATTGGAAACACC.

Note on this clone: The sequenced fragment ends 3 residues before the CDR3 boundary, so the rest is inferred from the germline J gene. The V gene is TRBV2, the J gene TRBJ2-6; 9 positions agree with TRBD1. The J segment lost 0 bases and the V segment lost 5 bases, leaving 5 bases of the junction unmatched. CDR3 length equals 17 residues. CDR1 and CDR2 (germline): SNHLY, FYNNEI. The CDR3 DNA, read in part, is TGTGCCAGCAGTCCGGGACAGGGAGACTCTGGGGCCAACGTC. Translation gives CASSPGQGDSGANV. The full CDR3 protein reads CASSPGQGDSGANVLTF.

Worth noting for this clone: The CDR3 end falls 3 residues outside the read, so it is completed with the germline J gene. V gene TRBV20-1 combines with J gene TRBJ2-7, with 12 bases aligning to TRBD2. Germline CDR1 is DFQATT and CDR2 is SNEGSKA (reference sequence). V gave up 5 bases and J gave up 4 bases; unmatched junction bases: 6. The CDR3 is made up of 14 amino acids. The CDR3: CSAELAGGRYEQYF. Partial CDR3 DNA: TGCAGTGCTGAGCTAGCGGGGGGGCGGTACGAG.

With regard to this clone: The read ends 3 residues early relative to the CDR3; the germline J gene fills the gap. This chain links TRBV20-1 with TRBJ2-3; D unclear. There are 12 residues in the CDR3. Germline CDR1 DFQATT, CDR2 SNEGSKA (reference sequence). Trimming pared 1 base from V and 4 bases from J, leaving 6 bases between. The CDR3 bases that were read are TGCAGTGCTAGAGTTAGAGCAGATACG. Protein sequence: CSARVRADT. The entire CDR3 sequence reads CSARVRADTQYF.

On this clone: The sequenced fragment ends 3 residues before the CDR3 boundary, so the rest is inferred from the germline J gene. The chain uses TRBV6-1 and TRBJ2-5, with 10 bases lining up with TRBD1. The CDR3 sequence is 13 residues long. V was clipped by 4 bases and J by 5 bases; unmatched bases: 1. Germline V gives CDR1 MNHNS, CDR2 SASEGT. The CDR3 sequence: CASSGDRGETQYF. Partial CDR3 DNA: TGTGCCAGCAGTGGGGACAGGGGCGAGACC.

On this clone: The CDR3 is cut off 3 residues early in the read; its end comes from the germline J gene. This chain connects TRBV20-1 to TRBJ1-1, with D tentatively TRBD1 (6 bases). The CDR3 length is 14 residues. The germline CDR1 and CDR2 sequences are DFQATT and SNEGSKA (reference sequence). V was shortened by 3 bases and J by 5 bases, with 16 bases between the two germline ends. The CDR3 DNA, read in part, is TGCAGTGCTAGGCCCCCGGGGGGGCTTACTGAA. Encoded protein: CSARPPGGLTE. The entire CDR3 sequence reads CSARPPGGLTEAFF.

As concerns this clone: The read ends 3 residues shy of where the CDR3 ends; the end is completed using the germline J gene. This chain links TRBV20-1 with TRBJ2-5; TRBD2 agrees at 8 bases. This CDR3 is built from 16 residues. The germline V gene has CDR1 DFQATT and CDR2 SNEGSKA (reference sequence). V was clipped by 3 bases and J by 0 bases; unmatched bases: 9. Incomplete CDR3 DNA: TGCAGTGCTAGCCCATACGGGGGGGCCAACCAAGAGACC. Residues: CSASPYGGANQET. The CDR3 as a whole reads CSASPYGGANQETQYF.

Regarding this clone: Read coverage stops 3 residues before the CDR3 terminus; the germline J gene supplies the remainder. The rearrangement links TRBV19 to TRBJ2-3, with a weak D call TRBD2 (6 bases). CDR3 length equals 16 residues. Per germline, CDR1 LNHDA and CDR2 SQIVND (reference sequence). Trimming stripped 5 bases from V and 2 bases from J, with 17 bases between. This CDR3 reads CASSPRGREVTDTQYF. Partial CDR3 DNA: TGTGCCAGTAGTCCGCGGGGCAGGGAGGTCACAGATACG.

Concerning this clone itself: From the germline J gene comes the end of the CDR3, since the read stops 3 residues before it. The chain links TRBV20-1 to TRBJ2-5, with 8 nucleotides matching TRBD1. This CDR3 comprises 12 residues. Unmatched junction bases numbered 1, after V lost 5 bases and J lost 2 bases. Germline V gene sequence: CDR1 DFQATT, CDR2 SNEGSKA (reference sequence). The CDR3 reads CSAHRGQETQYF. The sequenced part of the CDR3 DNA is TGCAGTGCTCACAGGGGGCAAGAGACC.

Comments on this clone: The read finishes 3 residues shy of the CDR3 end, and the germline J gene is used to complete it. V usage is TRBV19 and J usage is TRBJ2-3; D might be TRBD2 (6 bases). Between the trimmed V and J ends, which lost 3 bases and 1 base, there was a span of 11 bases. The CDR3 runs 15 residues. CDR1 LNHDA and CDR2 SQIVND come from the germline V gene (reference sequence). The CDR3 bases that were read are TGTGCCAGTAGTATTGGGGCGGGGCGCACAGATACG. It specifies CASSIGAGRTDT. The full CDR3 is CASSIGAGRTDTQYF.

This clone is classed as medium-sized by frequency. The read falls 3 residues short of the CDR3 end, and the missing part is taken from the germline J gene. This chain connects TRBV6-2 or TRBV6-3 to TRBJ2-7, with 11 bases lining up with TRBD1. CDR3 length: 15 amino acids. V shed 2 bases and J 3 bases; nucleotides not matched to a gene: 3. Germline values: CDR1 MNHEY, CDR2 SVGEGT. The CDR3 reads CASSYTGTGGYEQYF. The part of the CDR3 DNA that was read is TGTGCCAGCAGTTACACCGGGACAGGGGGCTACGAG.

A note on this clone: The read ends 3 residues before the CDR3 terminus; that terminus is restored from the germline J gene. J is TRBJ2-3 and V is TRBV20-1, with 8 bases that match TRBD2. The CDR3 extends over 13 amino acids. Trimming at V came to 1 base and at J to 3 bases, leaving 0 bases not matched to a gene. Germline assignment: CDR1 DFQATT and CDR2 SNEGSKA (reference sequence). Incomplete CDR3 DNA: TGCAGTGCTAGAGGCGGGGGGACAGATACG. As protein: CSARGGGTDT. The complete CDR3 reads CSARGGGTDTQYF.

As concerns this clone: The read finishes 3 residues shy of the CDR3 end, and the germline J gene is used to complete it. The genes are TRBV28 and TRBJ1-3, with TRBD1 as a possible D gene (5 bases). Trimming pared 3 bases from V and 1 base from J, leaving 7 bases between. The germline gives CDR1 MDHEN, CDR2 SYDVKM. The CDR3 runs 14 residues. CDR3 bases read: TGTGCCAGCAGTTTGGGGGGTTCTGGAAACACC. It translates to CASSLGGSGNT. In full, the CDR3 reads CASSLGGSGNTIYF. The whole variable domain, filled in from reference TRBV28 and TRBJ1-3, reads DVKVTQSSRYLVKRTGEKVFLECVQDMDHENMFWYRQDPGLGLRLIYFSYDVKMKEKGDIPEGYSVSREKKERFSLILESASTNQTSMYLCASSLGGSGNTIYFGEGSWLTVV.

Points on this clone: The sequenced fragment ends 3 residues before the CDR3 boundary, so the rest is inferred from the germline J gene. V gene TRBV19 combines with J gene TRBJ2-2; 9 bases fit TRBD2. The junction had 14 bases not matched to a gene; V was cut back by 2 bases and J by 7 bases. The CDR3 is 18 amino acids. In germline, CDR1 is LNHDA, CDR2 SQIVND (reference sequence). The CDR3 bases that were read are TGTGCCAGTAGTATATATCGGAGGGGACTAGCTCGGGGCGGGGAG. Its protein product is CASSIYRRGLARGGE. The complete CDR3 reads CASSIYRRGLARGGELFF.

Note on this clone: The CDR3 extends 3 residues past the end of the read, so its final part is completed from the germline J gene. V and J are TRBV29-1 and TRBJ1-1, with TRBD1 identical over 9 bases. Trimming at V came to 7 bases and at J to 7 bases, leaving 10 bases not matched to a gene. Germline-derived CDR1 and CDR2 are SQVTM and ANQGSEA. This CDR3 is built from 13 residues. CDR3 DNA, as far as it was read: TGCAGCGCGGGATCGGGACAGGGCAGTGAA. It translates to CSAGSGQGSE. The full CDR3 protein is CSAGSGQGSEAFF.

In the case of this clone: The read comes to an end 3 residues before the CDR3 does, leaving the germline J gene to fill in the end. The genes are TRBV6-1 and TRBJ2-2; TRBD2 matches 9 bases. Germline V gene sequence: CDR1 MNHNS, CDR2 SASEGT. Trimming cost V 2 bases and J 7 bases; bases outside gene matches: 8. The CDR3 consists of 16 residues. The DNA read from the CDR3 is TGTGCCAGCAGTGAAAGGGCTAGCGGGGATGGCGGGGAG. Translating gives CASSERASGDGGE. The CDR3 as a whole reads CASSERASGDGGELFF.

A word on this clone: The read ends 3 residues shy of where the CDR3 ends; the end is completed using the germline J gene. J is TRBJ2-3 and V is TRBV9; 8 positions match TRBD1. Germline V gene sequence: CDR1 SGDLS, CDR2 YYNGEE. The CDR3 contains 16 residues. Trimming removed 3 bases from V and 3 bases from J; junction bases left unmatched: 9. The CDR3 DNA, read in part, is TGTGCCAGCAGCGAAGGTACAGGGGGTAATACAGATACG. It yields the protein CASSEGTGGNTDT. From start to end, the CDR3 is CASSEGTGGNTDTQYF.

To note about this clone: Read sequence stops 3 residues before the CDR3 end, and the germline J gene provides the missing end. The V and J genes are TRBV7-2 and TRBJ2-1, with 8 bases lining up with TRBD1. Germline assignment: CDR1 SGHTA and CDR2 FQGNSA. This CDR3 is 14 amino acids long. V lost 5 bases, J lost 5 bases, and 5 bases stayed unmatched. CDR3 in amino acids: CASSGDRRNNEQFF. Incomplete CDR3 DNA: TGTGCCAGCAGCGGGGACAGGAGAAACAATGAG.

As concerns this clone: The DNA ends 3 residues before the CDR3 does, and the rest of the CDR3 is filled in from the germline J gene. The genes are TRBV10-3 and TRBJ1-2, with D unresolved. Germline CDR1 reads ENHRY; CDR2 reads SYGVKD. This CDR3 spans 12 amino acids. The CDR3 loop is CAISEGPRGYTF. The CDR3 bases that were read are TGTGCCATCAGTGAAGGTCCACGAGGC.

About this clone itself: The read comes to an end 3 residues before the CDR3 does, leaving the germline J gene to fill in the end. V and J are TRBV11-2 and TRBJ1-1; 8 bases align to TRBD1. From germline, CDR1 is SGHAT and CDR2 FQNNGV. The CDR3 covers 14 residues. Unmatched junction bases numbered 4, after V lost 2 bases and J lost 5 bases. The CDR3 here is CASSLNQGATEAFF. The part of the CDR3 DNA that was read is TGTGCCAGCAGCTTAAACCAGGGGGCAACTGAA. Using reference TRBV11-2 and TRBJ1-1 for the parts outside the CDR3, the full variable domain is EAGVAQSPRYKIIEKRQSVAFWCNPISGHATLYWYQQILGQGPKLLIQFQNNGVVDDSQLPKDRFSAERLKGVDSTLKIQPAKLEDSAVYLCASSLNQGATEAFFGQGTRLTVV.

The sequenced part of the CDR3 DNA is TGCAGTGCTAGAGAGGGGACAGCGAACTATGGC. Translating it yields CSAREGTANYG. The complete CDR3 sequence is CSAREGTANYGYTF. The chain combines TRBV20-1 with TRBJ1-2, with TRBD1 matching 7 bases. Read sequence stops 3 residues before the CDR3 end, and the germline J gene provides the missing end. The V and J ends lost 0 bases and 2 bases, in that order; junction bases with no gene match: 3. Per the germline V gene, CDR1 is DFQATT and CDR2 is SNEGSKA (reference sequence). The CDR3 is made up of 14 amino acids.

Considering frequency, this clone is medium-sized (0.01 to 0.1%). The read ends 3 residues early relative to the CDR3; the germline J gene fills the gap. The V and J genes are TRBV7-4 and TRBJ2-3; D is possibly TRBD2 (5 bases). V lost 5 bases and J 2 bases, leaving 11 bases between the germline ends. The V gene's germline CDR1 is SGHVT and CDR2 SQSDAQ. The CDR3 contains 14 residues. The CDR3 loop is CASSDTRNTDTQYF. Incomplete CDR3 DNA: TGTGCCAGCAGCGACACTAGGAACACAGATACG. Full variable domain (outside the CDR3, taken from reference TRBV7-4 and TRBJ2-3): GAGVSQSPRYKVAKRGRDVALRCDSISGHVTLYWYRQTLGQGSEVLTYSQSDAQRDKSGRPSGRFSAERPERSVSTLKIQRTEQGDSAVYLCASSDTRNTDTQYFGPGTRLTVL.